This TCR beta chain appears in the sequencing data of a study of cytomegalovirus exposure and HLA in healthy donors. Whole-study context: The early release's HLA-typed donors yielded some 85 million unique TCRs. Whole-study results and caveats: Some segments of the V type, notably TRBV6-2 and TRBV6-3, were excluded as indistinguishable. The presence/absence work took it that sequencing depth was about the same across donors.

V lost 4 bases and J lost 4; bases outside the gene matches: 8. Per the germline V gene, CDR1 is SGHRS and CDR2 is YFSETQ. The CDR3 sequence is 15 residues long. Concerning this clone itself: Its matching antigen is unknown.

In the PCR, 60 Vbeta and 13 Jbeta primers were used. This table comes from immunoSEQ multiplex PCR, and its TCRdb copy is limited to in-frame clones, with some not included. Here the sample spans roughly 160,000 clones, nearly 80% being singletons. V gene TRBV5-1 combines with J gene TRBJ1-1, with 9 nucleotides matching TRBD1. The clonotype originates from a man aged 45-60 years in good health and CMV-seropositive. The sample comprised PBMCs. The CDR3 region is CASSPIQGASTEAFF. The CDR3 nucleotides are TGCGCCAGCAGCCCCATACAGGGGGCCAGCACTGAAGCTTTCTTT.